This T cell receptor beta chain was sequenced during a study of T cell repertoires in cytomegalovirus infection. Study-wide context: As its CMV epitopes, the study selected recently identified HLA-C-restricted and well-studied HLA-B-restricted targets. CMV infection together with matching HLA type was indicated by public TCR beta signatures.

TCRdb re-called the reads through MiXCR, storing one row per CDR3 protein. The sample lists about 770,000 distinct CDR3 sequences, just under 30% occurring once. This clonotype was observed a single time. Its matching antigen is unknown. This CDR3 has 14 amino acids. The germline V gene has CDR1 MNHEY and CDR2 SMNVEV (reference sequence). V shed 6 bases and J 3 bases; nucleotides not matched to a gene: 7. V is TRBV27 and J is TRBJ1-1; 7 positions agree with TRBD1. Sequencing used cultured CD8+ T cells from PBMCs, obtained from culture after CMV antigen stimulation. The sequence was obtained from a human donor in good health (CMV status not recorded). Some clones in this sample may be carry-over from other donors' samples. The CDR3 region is CASSDRDIYTEAFF. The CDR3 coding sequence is TGTGCCAGCAGCGACAGGGACATTTACACTGAAGCTTTCTTT.